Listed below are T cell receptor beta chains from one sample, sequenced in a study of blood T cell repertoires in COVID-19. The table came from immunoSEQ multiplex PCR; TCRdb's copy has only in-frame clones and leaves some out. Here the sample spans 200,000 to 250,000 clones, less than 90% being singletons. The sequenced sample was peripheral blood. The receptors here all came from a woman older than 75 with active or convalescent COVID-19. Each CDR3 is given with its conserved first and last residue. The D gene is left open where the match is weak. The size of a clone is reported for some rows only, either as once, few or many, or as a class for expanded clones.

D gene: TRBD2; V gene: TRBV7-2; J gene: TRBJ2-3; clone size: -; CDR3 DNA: TGTGCCAGCAGCCCAATGGGACTAGTCACCACAGATACGCAGTATTTT; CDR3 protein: CASSPMGLVTTDTQYF
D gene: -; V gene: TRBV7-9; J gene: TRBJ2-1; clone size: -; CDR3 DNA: TGTGCCAGCAGCCAGGAAGGAGGACAGTTCTTC; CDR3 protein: CASSQEGGQFF
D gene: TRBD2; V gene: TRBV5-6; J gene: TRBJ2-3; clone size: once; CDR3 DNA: TGTGCCAGCAGCTTAACTAGCGGGGTTGGGGATACGCAGTATTTT; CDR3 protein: CASSLTSGVGDTQYF
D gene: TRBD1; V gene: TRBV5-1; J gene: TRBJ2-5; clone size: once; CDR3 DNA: TGCGCCAGCAGCTTGAGTAACCCAGGGGGAGAGACCCAGTACTTC; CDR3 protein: CASSLSNPGGETQYF
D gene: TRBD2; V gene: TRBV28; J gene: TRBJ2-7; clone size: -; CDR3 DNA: TGTGCCAGCAGTTTAAGTAGCGGGATCACCTACGAGCAGTACTTC; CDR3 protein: CASSLSSGITYEQYF
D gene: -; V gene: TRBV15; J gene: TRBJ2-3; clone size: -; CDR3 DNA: TGTGCCACCAGCTTTAGCAGGGCCCAGTTGGTTACGCAGTATTTT; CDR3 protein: CATSFSRAQLVTQYF
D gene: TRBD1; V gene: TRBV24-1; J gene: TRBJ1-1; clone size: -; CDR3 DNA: TGTGCCACCAGTGATTCTCAGGGGGCGGGTTACACTGAAGCTTTCTTT; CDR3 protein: CATSDSQGAGYTEAFF
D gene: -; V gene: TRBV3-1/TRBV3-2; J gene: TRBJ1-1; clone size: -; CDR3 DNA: TGTGCCAGCAGCCAAGAGGTTTCGAGGGCTCCCAGGGAAGCTTTCTTT; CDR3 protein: CASSQEVSRAPREAFF
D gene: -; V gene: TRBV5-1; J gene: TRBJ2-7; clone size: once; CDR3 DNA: TGCGCCAGCAGCCGGGACACCTCCTACGAGCAGTACTTC; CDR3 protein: CASSRDTSYEQYF
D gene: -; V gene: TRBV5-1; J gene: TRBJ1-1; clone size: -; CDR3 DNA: TGCGCCAGCAGCTTGGGTCCGGCCGGGAGCGGGGAAGCTTTCTTT; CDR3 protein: CASSLGPAGSGEAFF
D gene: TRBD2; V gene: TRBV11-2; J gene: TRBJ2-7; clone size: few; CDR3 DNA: TGTGCCAGCACTTTCAACCTAGCGGGAGGTCCGAGCTCCTACGAGCAGTACTTC; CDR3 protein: CASTFNLAGGPSSYEQYF
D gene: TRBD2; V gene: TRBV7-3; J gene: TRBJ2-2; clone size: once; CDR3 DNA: TGTGCCAGCAGCTTACGGGGTAGCGGGTACACCGGGGAGCTGTTTTTT; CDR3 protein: CASSLRGSGYTGELFF
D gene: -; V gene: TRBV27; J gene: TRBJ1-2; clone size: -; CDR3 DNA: TGTGCCAGCAGTCCCACAGGGAGTGGCTACACCTTC; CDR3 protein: CASSPTGSGYTF
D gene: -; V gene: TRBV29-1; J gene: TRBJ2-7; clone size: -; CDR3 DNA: TGCAGCGTTGTCCGCAGTGGCTACGAGCAGTACTTC; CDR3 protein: CSVVRSGYEQYF
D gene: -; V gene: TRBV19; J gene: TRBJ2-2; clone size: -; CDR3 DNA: TGTGCCAGTAGCCATCAGAACACCGGGGAGCTGTTTTTT; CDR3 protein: CASSHQNTGELFF
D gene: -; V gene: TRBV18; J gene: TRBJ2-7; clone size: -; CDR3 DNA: TGTGCCAGCTCACCCTACTCCTACGAGCAGTACTTC; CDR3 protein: CASSPYSYEQYF
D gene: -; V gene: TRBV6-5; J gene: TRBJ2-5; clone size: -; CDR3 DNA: TGTGCCAGCATGAGTAGCGGAGAGACCCAGTACTTC; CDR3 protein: CASMSSGETQYF
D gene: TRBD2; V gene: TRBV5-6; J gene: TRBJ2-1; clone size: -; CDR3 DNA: TGTGCCAGCAGCGGTGGGGGGGACGAGCAGTTCTTC; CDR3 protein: CASSGGGDEQFF
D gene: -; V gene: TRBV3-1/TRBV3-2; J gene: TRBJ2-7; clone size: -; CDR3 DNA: TGTGCCAGCAGCCAAAGGGTGGGGGCTAGCGGAGCGTCACCTGACGAGCAGTACTTC; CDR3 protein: CASSQRVGASGASPDEQYF